These 10 T cell receptor beta chains were all obtained from the same sample, sequenced in a study of T-cell memory formation after mild COVID-19. Using its own MiXCR run on the 5' RACE reads, TCRdb lists one record per CDR3 protein. This table holds fewer than 550,000 distinct CDR3 sequences, 15% to 20% found once. Sequencing input: PBMCs or a T cell subset sorted from them (not recorded which). The receptors shown here come from an adult woman who had mild COVID-19 (a few samples of this study predate the infection). Cell type and time point are not known.

The gene calls are TRBV7-2 and TRBJ2-7; D is possibly TRBD2 (6 bases). With 4 bases removed from V and 1 base from J, the gap between germline ends came to 17 bases. The CDR3 sequence is 16 residues long. The germline V gene encodes CDR1 SGHTA and CDR2 FQGNSA. CDR3 sequence (DNA): TGTGCCAGCAGCTCCGACTTGGGACTTCTATCCTACGAGCAGTACTTC. It codes for CASSSDLGLLSYEQYF.

There are a few counts of this clonotype. This chain connects TRBV24-1 to TRBJ2-2; D is ambiguous. The CDR3 loop spans 20 amino acids. In germline, CDR1 is KGHDR, CDR2 SFDVKD. V dropped 3 bases and J dropped 2 bases, with 24 bases sitting between them. CDR3 amino acids: CATSDPKTSKSKLNTGELFF. CDR3 sequence (DNA): TGTGCCACCAGTGATCCGAAGACGAGCAAATCAAAACTTAACACCGGGGAGCTGTTTTTT.

With regard to this clonotype: A junction end diverges from the germline sequence, so it may reflect a read error. The V and J genes are TRBV9 and TRBJ2-1, with D possibly matching TRBD1 (5 bases). The CDR3 totals 14 residues. Germline CDR1 reads SGDLS; CDR2 reads YYNGEE. The CDR3 region is CASSEADIINKQFF. The CDR3 DNA reads as TGTGCCAGCAGCGAGGCGGACATAATCAATAAGCAGTTCTTC.

This clonotype was found a few times. This chain connects TRBV5-6 to TRBJ2-5; no firm D call. V shed 1 base and J shed 2 bases, with 9 bases lying between them. This CDR3 is 14 amino acids long. CDR1 and CDR2 from the germline V gene are SGHDT and YYEEEE. The CDR3 coding sequence is TGTGCCAGCAGCTTGATTATTGTTCAAGAGACCCAGTACTTC. Protein product: CASSLIIVQETQYF.

In its sample, this clonotype was seen many times. This chain uses TRBV27 with TRBJ1-5; possible D gene TRBD1, 6 bases. Germline CDR1 and CDR2: MNHEY and SMNVEV (reference sequence). The V and J ends lost 7 bases and 5 bases respectively, with 15 bases between them. This CDR3 is built from 14 residues. The CDR3 is CASKHQGTDQPQHF. The DNA of the CDR3 is TGTGCCAGCAAGCACCAGGGGACGGATCAGCCCCAGCATTTT.

This clonotype was picked up one time. The V gene is TRBV20-1, the J gene TRBJ1-3, with a weak D call TRBD1 (6 bases). CDR1 and CDR2 from the germline V gene are DFQATT and SNEGSKA (reference sequence). Trimming left V 5 bases short and J 0 bases short, with 11 bases between. The CDR3 has 14 residues. CDR3 region: CSAYTGSSGNTIYF. The CDR3 DNA reads TGCAGTGCTTATACAGGGAGCTCTGGAAACACCATATATTTT.

This clonotype was observed many times. CDR3 coding DNA: TGTGCCAGCAGTTACGACCGGGACAGGGTAGGAGATACGCAGTATTTT. This encodes CASSYDRDRVGDTQYF. This chain joins TRBV6-5 and TRBJ2-3; 9 bases map to TRBD1. Germline V gene lookup returns CDR1 MNHEY and CDR2 SVGAGI. V dropped 2 bases and J dropped 5; count of bases not matched to a gene: 8. The CDR3 has 16 residues.

This sequence joins TRBV5-1 and TRBJ2-1; no firm D call. V lost 7 bases to trimming and J lost 8 bases, with 10 bases between them. Germline CDR1 reads SGHRS; CDR2 reads YFSETQ. There are 11 residues in the CDR3. The CDR3 loop reads CASGRDYEQFF. CDR3 DNA: TGCGCCAGCGGTAGAGACTATGAGCAGTTCTTC.

This clonotype came up many times. V is TRBV20-1 and J is TRBJ2-5, with TRBD2 identical over 8 bases. The CDR3 length is 13 residues. Looked up from germline, CDR1 is DFQATT and CDR2 is SNEGSKA (reference sequence). The CDR3 DNA is TGCGGACTAAAGCGGGAGTCGACGGAGACCCAGTACTTC. This sequence encodes CGLKRESTETQYF.

The rearrangement uses TRBV12-3 or TRBV12-4 and TRBJ1-2; no reliable D call. The CDR3 consists of 14 residues. Trimming removed 6 bases from V and 3 bases from J, with 14 bases in between. CDR3 sequence (DNA): TGTGCCAGCAGCCCCAGTTTCCGACACTATGGCTACACCTTC. Translation gives CASSPSFRHYGYTF.